This T cell receptor beta chain comes out of a study of T cell responses to AZD1222 COVID-19 vaccine. About the research overall: Investigators merged groups given second doses at roughly 4 or roughly 12 weeks.

The CDR3 runs to 17 residues. V lost 4 bases to trimming and J lost 2 bases; unmatched junction nucleotides: 8. Germline CDR1 is SGHRS and CDR2 is YFSETQ. This table comes from immunoSEQ multiplex PCR, and its TCRdb copy is limited to in-frame clones, with some not included. The data show 95,000 to 150,000 clones, about 88% seen once. Study observations and caveats: Baseline antibody screening turned up just six seropositive AZD1222 recipients.

Concerning this clone: The antigen is not known.

The material sequenced was peripheral blood, taken on day 0 of AZD1222 vaccination. The TCR comes from an adult in good health. The rearrangement links TRBV5-1 to TRBJ1-3; 11 bases match TRBD1. DNA for the CDR3: TGCGCCAGCAGCCGAACTCCGGGACAGGGGGCTGGAAACACCATATATTTT. Translating it yields CASSRTPGQGAGNTIYF.